The present TCR beta chain was sequenced within a study of beta chain features in type 1 diabetes. Whole-study findings and limits: In patients and controls equally, PCR might favor templates that are shorter. HLA influence on TCRB rearrangement stayed unresolved here. Sequencing of cDNA might inflate the share of cells that strongly express TCR.

Sequenced material consisted of expressed TCRB transcripts (all of the isolated RNA was reverse transcribed). Generated by immunoSEQ multiplex PCR, the TCRdb table keeps only in-frame clones and is missing some. This sample carries a few hundred thousand clones, roughly 15% of them seen once, and the ten largest clones take 6.7%. About this clone: Its target is unknown. A much larger clone sits a single nucleotide away, making a read error possible. Other DNA sequences of this sample code for an identical CDR3.

The authors sorted CD4+ naive, central memory, regulatory and stem cell-like memory cells via CD45RO/CCR7/CD25/CD127/CD95/CD27. The CDR3 spans 12 residues. CDR1 ENHRY and CDR2 SYGVKD come from the germline V gene. Trimming left V 0 bases short and J 3 bases short, with 0 bases between. The material sequenced was central memory CD4+ T cells from blood. The gene calls are TRBV10-3 and TRBJ1-5; D is unresolved. The clonotype was recovered from a man aged 25-45 years in good health. The CDR3 nucleotides are TGTGCCATCAGTGAGTCCAATCAGCCCCAGCATTTT. As protein: CAISESNQPQHF.